Listed here are 30 T cell receptor beta chains from one sample, sequenced in a study of blood T cell repertoires in COVID-19. Assay used: immunoSEQ multiplex PCR; TCRdb lists only in-frame clones, some missing. This table holds some 32,000 clones, about 86% found once. Sequencing used peripheral blood. These receptors were taken from a human donor in a cohort sampled during active COVID-19.

This rearrangement joins TRBV5-4 to TRBJ1-2; possible D gene TRBD1, 5 bases. This CDR3 has 14 residues. The V end was cut by 4 bases, the J end by 6 bases, with 16 bases between. The germline CDR1 and CDR2 sequences are SGHNT and YYREEE (reference sequence). CDR3 in DNA: TGTGCCAGCAGCCGCGCGGGGACCCCGGATGGCTACACCTTC. It specifies CASSRAGTPDGYTF.

This sequence joins TRBV3-1 (or the pseudogene TRBV3-2) and TRBJ1-1; 9 bases match TRBD1. CDR3 length: 14 amino acids. The J segment lost 4 bases and the V segment lost 6 bases, leaving 6 bases of the junction unmatched. Germline lookup yields CDR1 LGHDT and CDR2 YNNKEL (reference sequence). The CDR3 is CASRGQGGGTEAFF. In nucleotides, the CDR3 is TGTGCCAGCAGGGGACAGGGAGGAGGCACTGAAGCTTTCTTT.

This chain uses TRBV5-1 with TRBJ2-7; TRBD1 matches at 7 bases. CDR1 and CDR2 (germline): SGHRS, YFSETQ. The trim removed 10 bases at V and 0 bases at J, leaving 7 bases unmatched. The CDR3 is 13 amino acids. CDR3 loop: CASATGSSYEQYF. The CDR3 DNA follows: TGCGCCTCCGCGACAGGGAGCTCCTACGAGCAGTACTTC. Supplemented by reference TRBV5-1 and TRBJ2-7, the full variable domain reads KAGVTQTPRYLIKTRGQQVTLSCSPISGHRSVSWYQQTPGQGLQFLFEYFSETQRNKGNFPGRFSGRQFSNSRSEMNVSTLELGDSALYLCASATGSSYEQYFGPGTRLTVT.

The V and J genes are TRBV15 and TRBJ1-2, with 7 bases aligning to TRBD1. The trim removed 0 bases at V and 8 bases at J, leaving 9 bases unmatched. From germline, CDR1 is LNHNV and CDR2 YYDKDF (reference sequence). This CDR3 comprises 15 residues. The CDR3 reads CATSRDLQGIGGYTF. The CDR3 coding sequence is TGTGCCACCAGCAGAGATCTACAGGGGATTGGAGGCTACACCTTC.

J is TRBJ2-1 and V is TRBV7-2; the D is unclear. This CDR3 is built from 17 residues. V was trimmed by 4 bases and J by 3 bases, leaving 19 bases between them. The germline CDR1 and CDR2 sequences are SGHTA and FQGNSA. The CDR3 bases are TGTGCCAGCAGCTCCCGCGTACTCGTCAAGAACTACAATGAGCAGTTCTTC. Its protein product is CASSSRVLVKNYNEQFF.

This chain links TRBV7-8 with TRBJ1-1; D perhaps matches TRBD1 (6 bases). Germline V gene lookup returns CDR1 SGHVS and CDR2 FQNEAQ. The CDR3 totals 16 residues. Trimming left V 0 bases short and J 4 bases short, with 15 bases between. The CDR3, as DNA: TGTGCCAGCAGCTTAGCGGGACAAGCCGCTGGCACTGAAGCTTTCTTT. Its protein product is CASSLAGQAAGTEAFF.

This chain joins TRBV6-5 and TRBJ2-2; 12 bases line up with TRBD1. CDR1 is MNHEY and CDR2 is SVGAGI in the germline V gene. V lost 6 bases to trimming and J lost 5 bases; unmatched junction nucleotides: 4. The CDR3 contains 15 residues. The CDR3 sequence is CASRPGQGATGELFF. Written as DNA, the CDR3 is TGTGCCAGCAGGCCGGGACAGGGGGCAACCGGGGAGCTGTTTTTT.

The chain has TRBV6-5 and TRBJ1-6; TRBD1 is a possible D gene (6 bases). V lost 6 bases and J lost 13, with 19 bases in between. The CDR3 covers 14 residues. Germline V gene sequence: CDR1 MNHEY, CDR2 SVGAGI. CDR3 coding DNA: TGTGCCAGCAGGACGGGGGGGCCAGGTATGCCCCTCCACTTT. Its protein is CASRTGGPGMPLHF.

The chain combines TRBV9 with TRBJ2-1, with 11 bases identical to TRBD2. Germline V CDR1 and CDR2: SGDLS, YYNGEE. Unmatched junction bases numbered 4, after V lost 0 bases and J lost 5 bases. The CDR3 is made up of 16 amino acids. This CDR3 reads CASSVVTSGEDNEQFF. The CDR3 coding sequence is TGTGCCAGCAGCGTAGTGACTAGCGGGGAGGACAATGAGCAGTTCTTC.

This clone was recorded only once. This chain joins TRBV30 and TRBJ2-7; 10 bases match TRBD1. V lost 4 bases, J lost 3 bases, and 3 bases stayed unmatched. This CDR3 contains 13 residues. Germline CDR1 is GTSNPN and CDR2 is SVGIG (reference sequence). The CDR3 loop is CAWTGQGYYEQYF. In nucleotides, the CDR3 is TGTGCCTGGACGGGACAGGGGTACTACGAGCAGTACTTC.

The chain recombines TRBV11-2 with TRBJ1-4, with 9 bases lining up with TRBD1. The CDR3 is 14 amino acids. Per germline, CDR1 SGHAT and CDR2 FQNNGV. The ends lost 3 bases at V and 5 bases at J; junction bases unmatched: 1. The CDR3 loop is CASSLTGGNEKLFF. CDR3 coding DNA: TGTGCCAGCAGCTTGACAGGGGGGAATGAAAAACTGTTTTTT.

Written as DNA, the CDR3 is TGTGCCAGCAGCTTGAAGCGAGGCGGCTACACCTTC. Its translation is CASSLKRGGYTF. The gene calls are TRBV5-6 and TRBJ1-2; D is uncertain. The V end lost 1 base, the J end lost 8 bases, and 9 bases lay between the germline ends. The CDR3 consists of 12 residues. Per germline, CDR1 SGHDT and CDR2 YYEEEE.

In its sample, this clone was seen once. J is TRBJ2-7 and V is TRBV7-2, with 15 nucleotides matching TRBD2. The CDR3 spans 14 residues. Germline assignment: CDR1 SGHTA and CDR2 FQGNSA. V was clipped by 3 bases and J by 6 bases; unmatched bases: 0. CDR3 region: CASSLGLAGGEQYF. The CDR3 coding sequence is TGTGCCAGCAGCTTGGGACTAGCGGGGGGCGAGCAGTACTTC.

The chain recombines TRBV5-1 with TRBJ2-7; the D gene is possibly TRBD1 (6 bases). V lost 4 bases and J 9 bases, leaving 17 bases between the germline ends. CDR3 length: 13 amino acids. CDR1 and CDR2 from the germline V gene are SGHRS and YFSETQ. CDR3: CASSPGQSTGQYF. The CDR3 nucleotides read TGCGCCAGCAGCCCTGGACAGTCTACGGGGCAGTACTTC.

The chain combines TRBV30 with TRBJ1-2; D might be TRBD1 (6 bases). The CDR3 has 12 amino acids. The ends were cut back, 8 bases at V and 6 bases at J, with 16 bases in the middle. Germline CDR1 is GTSNPN and CDR2 is SVGIG (reference sequence). The CDR3 loop is CAGHRETNGYTF. CDR3 in DNA: TGTGCCGGACACAGGGAGACTAATGGCTACACCTTC.

The chain joins TRBV5-1 to TRBJ2-7, with 10 bases that match TRBD2. The CDR3 loop spans 15 amino acids. Germline trimming cut 0 bases from V and 4 bases from J; bases unmatched to any gene: 4. Germline V gene data show CDR1 as SGHRS and CDR2 as YFSETQ. For the CDR3, the DNA is TGCGCCAGCAGCTTGGACCAGCGGGGGGGTTACGAGCAGTACTTC. This gives the protein CASSLDQRGGYEQYF.

This chain connects TRBV6-2 or TRBV6-3 to TRBJ2-1; D remains unclear. Per the germline V gene, CDR1 is MNHEY and CDR2 is SVGEGT. The length of the CDR3 is 17 residues. V was shortened by 0 bases and J by 3 bases, with 15 bases between the two germline ends. As DNA, the CDR3 is TGTGCCAGCAGTTACTCTGGCTCCCCAGGAATCTACAATGAGCAGTTCTTC. Protein product: CASSYSGSPGIYNEQFF.

The gene calls are TRBV5-1 and TRBJ1-5, with no clear D. The germline CDR1 and CDR2 sequences are SGHRS and YFSETQ. V was clipped by 0 bases and J by 7 bases, with 11 bases between them. The CDR3 contains 14 residues. This CDR3 reads CASSLGREDQPQHF. The CDR3 DNA follows: TGCGCCAGCAGCTTGGGGAGGGAGGACCAGCCCCAGCATTTT.

The chain has TRBV27 and TRBJ2-7; D not resolved. The CDR3 is 13 amino acids. Germline V gene data show CDR1 as MNHEY and CDR2 as SMNVEV (reference sequence). V was trimmed by 3 bases and J by 6 bases, leaving 12 bases between them. DNA for the CDR3: TGTGCCAGCAGTTTGTTAGTCTCGGGCGAGCAGTACTTC. The encoded protein is CASSLLVSGEQYF.

In this sample, this clone turned up once. The chain has TRBV5-6 and TRBJ2-5; 7 nucleotides line up with TRBD1. The CDR3 sequence is 14 residues long. J was trimmed by 3 bases and V by 5 bases; bases with no gene match: 7. In germline, CDR1 is SGHDT, CDR2 YYEEEE. The CDR3 sequence: CASSLQGTEETQYF. The DNA for the CDR3 is TGTGCCAGCAGTTTGCAGGGGACAGAAGAGACCCAGTACTTC. The full variable domain, completed using reference TRBV5-6 and TRBJ2-5, is DAGVTQSPTHLIKTRGQQVTLRCSPKSGHDTVSWYQQALGQGPQFIFQYYEEEERQRGNFPDRFSGHQFPNYSSELNVNALLLGDSALYLCASSLQGTEETQYFGPGTRLLVL.

The chain couples TRBV30 to TRBJ1-2; 7 bases agree with TRBD1. The ends lost 5 bases at V and 2 bases at J; junction bases unmatched: 5. The CDR3 runs to 13 residues. Per the germline V gene, CDR1 is GTSNPN and CDR2 is SVGIG (reference sequence). CDR3 sequence: CAWVGGKNYGYTF. CDR3 nucleotides: TGTGCCTGGGTAGGGGGCAAAAACTATGGCTACACCTTC.

The chain combines TRBV6-5 with TRBJ1-5, with D perhaps TRBD1 (6 bases). CDR3 length equals 15 residues. Germline assignment: CDR1 MNHEY and CDR2 SVGAGI. Trimming stripped 5 bases from V and 4 bases from J, with 15 bases between. CDR3 region: CASSPFRGGNQPQHF. The CDR3 coding sequence is TGTGCCAGCAGTCCGTTCAGGGGAGGGAATCAGCCCCAGCATTTT.

This clone occurred once. The gene calls are TRBV3-1 (or the pseudogene TRBV3-2) and TRBJ2-5; TRBD2 aligns across 7 bases. From germline, CDR1 is LGHDT and CDR2 YNNKEL (reference sequence). The CDR3 covers 13 residues. The V gene end was trimmed by 4 bases and the J gene end by 9 bases; junction bases not matched to a gene: 8. The CDR3 reads CASSPGRESPQYF. CDR3 bases: TGTGCCAGCAGCCCGGGGAGGGAGAGCCCCCAGTACTTC.

The chain is built from TRBV29-1 and TRBJ1-1; D unresolved. Germline loops: CDR1 SQVTM, CDR2 ANQGSEA. Trimming shortened V by 7 bases and J by 3 bases, and 12 bases separated the two germline ends. The CDR3 consists of 12 residues. The CDR3 spells CSARDGYTEAFF. CDR3 DNA: TGCAGCGCCAGAGACGGGTACACTGAAGCTTTCTTT.

A few counts support this clone. The chain links TRBV15 to TRBJ2-5, with 10 bases lining up with TRBD1. The CDR3 length is 14 residues. V lost 11 bases to trimming and J lost 5 bases; unmatched junction nucleotides: 11. Germline CDR1 is LNHNV and CDR2 is YYDKDF (reference sequence). DNA for the CDR3: TGTGCCGCCTCCCGGGACAGGGGATCGGAGACCCAGTACTTC. The encoded protein is CAASRDRGSETQYF.

The rearrangement links TRBV11-3 to TRBJ2-5; 7 nucleotides match TRBD1. The CDR3 covers 13 residues. Unmatched junction bases numbered 3, after V lost 3 bases and J lost 5 bases. In germline, CDR1 is SGHNT, CDR2 YENEEA. As DNA, the CDR3 is TGTGCCAGCAGCTTGGGACAGTGGGAGACCCAGTACTTC. The encoded protein is CASSLGQWETQYF. Variable domain in full (rest from reference TRBV11-3 and TRBJ2-5): EAGVVQSPRYKIIEKKQPVAFWCNPISGHNTLYWYLQNLGQGPELLIRYENEEAVDDSQLPKDRFSAERLKGVDSTLKIQPAELGDSAVYLCASSLGQWETQYFGPGTRLLVL.

V usage is TRBV19 and J usage is TRBJ2-1, with TRBD2 matching 7 bases. Trimming took 3 bases from V and 2 from J; bases not matched to a gene: 4. Germline CDR1 reads LNHDA; CDR2 reads SQIVND (reference sequence). There are 15 residues in the CDR3. The DNA for the CDR3 is TGTGCCAGTAGTATGGGCGCGGGGGCCTACAATGAGCAGTTCTTC. Amino acids: CASSMGAGAYNEQFF. Variable domain in full (rest from reference TRBV19 and TRBJ2-1): DGGITQSPKYLFRKEGQNVTLSCEQNLNHDAMYWYRQDPGQGLRLIYYSQIVNDFQKGDIAEGYSVSREKKESFPLTVTSAQKNPTAFYLCASSMGAGAYNEQFFGPGTRLTVL.

V usage is TRBV11-3 and J usage is TRBJ2-1; 7 nucleotides match TRBD2. The CDR3 runs to 13 residues. CDR1 SGHNT and CDR2 YENEEA come from the germline V gene. J was trimmed by 7 bases and V by 2 bases; bases with no gene match: 2. The CDR3 protein is CASSLQRGNEQFF. The CDR3 region has the DNA TGTGCCAGCAGCTTACAGCGGGGTAATGAGCAGTTCTTC.

The chain recombines TRBV7-3 with TRBJ1-1, with unresolved D. V lost 6 bases to trimming and J lost 0 bases, with 5 bases between them. Looked up from germline, CDR1 is SGHTA and CDR2 is FQGTGA. The CDR3 has 12 amino acids. The CDR3 DNA sequence: TGTGCCAGCAGAGAGGTGAACACTGAAGCTTTCTTT. Amino acids: CASREVNTEAFF.

The J gene is TRBJ2-5, the V gene TRBV27, with 11 bases that match TRBD2. Germline CDR1 reads MNHEY; CDR2 reads SMNVEV (reference sequence). The CDR3 contains 13 residues. After removal of 5 bases from V and 4 bases from J, the junction contained 0 bases not matched to a gene. The DNA of the CDR3 is TGTGCCAGCAGTGGACTAGCGGGAGAGACCCAGTACTTC. It encodes CASSGLAGETQYF.